This entry features one T cell receptor (beta chain) sequence. Per the original data handling: Reference gene primer amplification gave nucleated cell count estimates. Libraries were prepared by immunoSEQ multiplex PCR; TCRdb keeps only in-frame clonotypes and omits some of them. V and J calls and clone size are given by that table; D and trimming were obtained from the DNA. Of tens of thousands of clones in the sample, about 70% are singletons; the top ten hold roughly 35%. The data derive from a study of blood T cell repertoires in COVID-19. Study as a whole: The study drew acute and convalescent COVID-19 samples from the United States, Italy and Spain. T cells, B-cell-depleted T cells, or PBMCs provided the cDNA or gDNA that served as material.

The germline V and J ends were trimmed by 3 bases and 0 bases, with 9 bases remaining between them. CDR1 is SGHRS, CDR2 YFSETQ, per germline. This CDR3 region has 15 residues. The rearrangement uses TRBV5-1 and TRBJ1-4, with D perhaps TRBD1 (5 bases). The clonotype was recovered from a woman aged 70-85 years with acute or convalescent COVID-19. Source material: peripheral blood. The DNA of the CDR3 is TGCGCCAGCAGCTCGGGACTTGCAACTAATGAAAAACTGTTTTTT. It is translated as CASSSGLATNEKLFF.